These T cell receptor beta chains were read from a single sample in a study of cytomegalovirus exposure and HLA in healthy donors. Data came from immunoSEQ multiplex PCR; TCRdb stores just in-frame clones and leaves some out. The sample table sets out around 53,000 clones. The sample taken for sequencing was PBMCs. The source is a male donor in good health and CMV-seropositive. The CDR3 runs from the conserved cysteine through the conserved F or W. D genes are given only for firm matches.

d_call v_call cdr3_aa
TRBD1 TRBV5-5 CASSWAGTEINEQFF
- TRBV9 CASSVGQSTYEQYF
TRBD1 TRBV7-9 CASSPGQGAYEQYF
TRBD1 TRBV6-1 CASSGPPGQGVNEQFF
TRBD1 TRBV18 CASSPPGQVLGRDPPHEQYF
TRBD2 TRBV10-3 CAISESVSGGPDEQFF
TRBD1 TRBV6-5 CASRGQASEAFF
- TRBV9 CASSSSGAWMETQYF
- TRBV4-3 CASSYTQLSGNTIYF
- TRBV6-1 CASSPQGNYGYTF
- TRBV5-6 CASSEETGSNSPLHF
- TRBV7-3 CASSRGGFSGNTIYF